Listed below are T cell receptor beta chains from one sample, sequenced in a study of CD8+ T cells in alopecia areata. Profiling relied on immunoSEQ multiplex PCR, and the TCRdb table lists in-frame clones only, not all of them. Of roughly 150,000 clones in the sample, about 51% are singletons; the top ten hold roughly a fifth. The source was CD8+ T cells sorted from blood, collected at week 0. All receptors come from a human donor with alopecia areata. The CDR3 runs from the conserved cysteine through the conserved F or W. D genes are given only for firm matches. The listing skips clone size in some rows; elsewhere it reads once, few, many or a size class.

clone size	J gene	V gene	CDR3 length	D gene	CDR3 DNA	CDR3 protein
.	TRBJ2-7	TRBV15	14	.	TGTGCCACCAGCAGAGCTCCCGAACACTACGAGCAGTACTTC	CATSRAPEHYEQYF
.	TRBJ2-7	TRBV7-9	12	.	TGTGCCAGCAGCCTCTACCCCTACGAGCAGTACTTC	CASSLYPYEQYF
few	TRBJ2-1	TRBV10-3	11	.	TGTGCCATCAAACAGGACAATGAGCAGTTCTTC	CAIKQDNEQFF
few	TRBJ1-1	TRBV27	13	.	TGTGCCAGCAGTTTACGACAGGTGTCTGAAGCTTTCTTT	CASSLRQVSEAFF
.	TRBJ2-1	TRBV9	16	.	TGTGCCAGCAACGAGTACGACGGGGGGCTTTACAATGAGCAGTTCTTC	CASNEYDGGLYNEQFF
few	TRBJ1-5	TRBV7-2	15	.	TGTGCCAGCAGCCCGCGGGCAGGGTCCATTCAGCCCCAGCATTTT	CASSPRAGSIQPQHF
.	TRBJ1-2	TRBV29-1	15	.	TGCAGCGTTGTTCCCCACCGGGACCCTAACTATGGCTACACCTTC	CSVVPHRDPNYGYTF
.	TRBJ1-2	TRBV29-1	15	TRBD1	TGCAGCGTTGAAGAAGGGACAGGGGGCTCCGGTGGCTACACCTTC	CSVEEGTGGSGGYTF
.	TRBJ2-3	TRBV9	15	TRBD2	TGTGCCAGCAGCCCCCGGGGGGGCCCTAAAGATACGCAGTATTTT	CASSPRGGPKDTQYF
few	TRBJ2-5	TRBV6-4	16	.	TGTGCCAGCAGTTACCCATATTCCGGGGAACGAGAGACCCAGTACTTC	CASSYPYSGERETQYF
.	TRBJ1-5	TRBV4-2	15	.	TGTGCCAGCAGCCAAGAAGTGGGGAGCAATCAGCCCCAGCATTTT	CASSQEVGSNQPQHF
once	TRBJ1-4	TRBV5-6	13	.	TGTGCCAGCAGCCCAGACGGGGGTGAAAAACTGTTTTTT	CASSPDGGEKLFF
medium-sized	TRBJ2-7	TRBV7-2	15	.	TGTGCCAGCAGGCTAGATGGGACCTACTCCTACGAGCAGTACTTC	CASRLDGTYSYEQYF
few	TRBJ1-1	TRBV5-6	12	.	TGTGCCAGCAGCTTGGGCTCCACTGAAGCTTTCTTT	CASSLGSTEAFF
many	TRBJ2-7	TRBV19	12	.	TGTGCCAGTAGTCAAGGACCTTACGAGCAGTACTTC	CASSQGPYEQYF
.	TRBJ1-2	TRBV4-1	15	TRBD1	TGCGCCAGCAGCCAAGCGACAGGGGGCTCATATGGCTACACCTTC	CASSQATGGSYGYTF
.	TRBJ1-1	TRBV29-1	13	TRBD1	TGCAGCGTACCCGGACAGGGAATCCCTGAAGCTTTCTTT	CSVPGQGIPEAFF
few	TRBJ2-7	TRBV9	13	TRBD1	TGTGCCAGCAGCCCCGGACAGGGGTCCGAGCAGTACTTC	CASSPGQGSEQYF
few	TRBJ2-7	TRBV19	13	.	TGTGCCTCGACGCCGGCAGGAGCCTACGAGCAGTACTTC	CASTPAGAYEQYF
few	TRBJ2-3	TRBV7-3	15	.	TGTGCCAGCAGCTTAACCGGGGTCAGCACAGATACGCAGTATTTT	CASSLTGVSTDTQYF
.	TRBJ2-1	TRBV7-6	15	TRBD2	TGTGCCAGCAGCCCGAGTAGCGGGTTTTACAATGAGCAGTTCTTC	CASSPSSGFYNEQFF
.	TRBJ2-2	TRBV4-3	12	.	TGCGCCAGCAGCCCTTACGAGGGGGAGCTGTTTTTT	CASSPYEGELFF
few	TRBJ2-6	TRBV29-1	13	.	TGCAGCGTTTATTACAATCCGGGACCCGTCCTGACTTTC	CSVYYNPGPVLTF
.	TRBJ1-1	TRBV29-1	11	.	TGCAGCGTAGTGTTGAACACTGAAGCTTTCTTT	CSVVLNTEAFF
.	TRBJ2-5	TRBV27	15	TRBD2	TGTGCCAGCAGCCTGACTAGCGGGGGACAAGAGACCCAGTACTTC	CASSLTSGGQETQYF
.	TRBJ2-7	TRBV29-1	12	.	TGCAGCGTTGAACGGGACAACTACGAGCAGTACTTC	CSVERDNYEQYF
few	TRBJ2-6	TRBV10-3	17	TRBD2	TGTGCCATCAGTGGACTAGCGGGAGGCTCTGGGGCCAACGTCCTGACTTTC	CAISGLAGGSGANVLTF
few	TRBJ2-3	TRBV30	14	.	TGTGCCTGGAGTCACCTCTCTAGCACAGATACGCAGTATTTT	CAWSHLSSTDTQYF
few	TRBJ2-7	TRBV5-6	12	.	TGTGCCAGCATGGGGGGCCCCTACGAGCAGTACTTC	CASMGGPYEQYF
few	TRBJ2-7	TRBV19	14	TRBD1	TGTGCCAGTAGTTCGATACAGGGGGACAGCGAGCAGTACTTC	CASSSIQGDSEQYF
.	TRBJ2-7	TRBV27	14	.	TGTGCCAGCAGTACCCTCCCTGGGGGTTACGAGCAGTACTTC	CASSTLPGGYEQYF
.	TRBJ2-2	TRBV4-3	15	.	TGCGCCAGCAGCCTTAGCGGCGGAAAGGTCGGGGAGCTGTTTTTT	CASSLSGGKVGELFF
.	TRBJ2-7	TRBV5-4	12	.	TGTGCCAGCAGCTTTGTAGGGGACGAGCAGTACTTC	CASSFVGDEQYF
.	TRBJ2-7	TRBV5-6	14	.	TGTGCCAGCAGCTTGGGGGGAAGTATCTACGAGCAGTACTTC	CASSLGGSIYEQYF
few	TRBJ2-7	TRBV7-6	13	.	TGTGCCAGCAGCTTAGATACTATACGCGAGCAGTACTTC	CASSLDTIREQYF
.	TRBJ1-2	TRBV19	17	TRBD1	TGTGCCAGCCTATCTCTAGGAGAGAACAGGGGACGGATCGGCTACACCTTC	CASLSLGENRGRIGYTF
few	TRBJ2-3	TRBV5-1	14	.	TGCGCCAGCAGCTTGATCATTAGCACAGATACGCAGTATTTT	CASSLIISTDTQYF
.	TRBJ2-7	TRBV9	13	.	TGTGCCAGCAGAGGAGAAAGCTCCTACGAGCAGTACTTC	CASRGESSYEQYF
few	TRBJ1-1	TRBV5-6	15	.	TGTGCCAGCAGCTATGGGGGAGTGCTTGGCACTGAAGCTTTCTTT	CASSYGGVLGTEAFF
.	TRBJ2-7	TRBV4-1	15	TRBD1	TGCGCCAGCGCGAATCCGGGACAGGGAAACTACGAGCAGTACTTC	CASANPGQGNYEQYF
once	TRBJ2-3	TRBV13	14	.	TGTGCCAGCAGCTTAAGCACTCTCGCAGATACGCAGTATTTT	CASSLSTLADTQYF
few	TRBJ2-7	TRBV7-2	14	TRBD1	TGTGCCAGCAGCCTCGGACAGGGGGGTTACGAGCAGTACTTC	CASSLGQGGYEQYF
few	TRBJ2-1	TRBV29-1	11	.	TGCAGCGTTCTAATAAACAATGAGCAGTTCTTC	CSVLINNEQFF